The clone carrying this TCR beta chain was observed at least ten times. Its antigen is as yet unknown. TCRdb redid the calling of the reads with MiXCR, one entry per CDR3 protein. The sample comprises 150,000 to 160,000 distinct CDR3 sequences, around 22% of which are singletons, and roughly 11% rests with the top ten. V gave up 3 bases and J gave up 0 bases, with 10 bases separating them. Germline V gene sequence: CDR1 MDHEN, CDR2 SYDVKM. The CDR3 is 15 residues long. The sample comes from a study of T cell repertoires in cytomegalovirus infection. Whole-study results and caveats: Dominant in the ex vivo response were TCR beta clonotypes restricted by HLA-C and specific for CMV. Individuals carrying CMV plus the relevant HLA were identified by cumulative frequency of public TCR beta families.

The sample taken for sequencing was PBMCs. The receptor was derived from a human donor in good health (CMV status not recorded). Some clones in this sample may be carry-over from other donors' samples. This chain links TRBV28 with TRBJ2-3; D not certain. CDR3 nucleotide sequence: TGTGCCAGCAGTTTTTCCGTCCCCAGCACAGATACGCAGTATTTT. It translates to CASSFSVPSTDTQYF.